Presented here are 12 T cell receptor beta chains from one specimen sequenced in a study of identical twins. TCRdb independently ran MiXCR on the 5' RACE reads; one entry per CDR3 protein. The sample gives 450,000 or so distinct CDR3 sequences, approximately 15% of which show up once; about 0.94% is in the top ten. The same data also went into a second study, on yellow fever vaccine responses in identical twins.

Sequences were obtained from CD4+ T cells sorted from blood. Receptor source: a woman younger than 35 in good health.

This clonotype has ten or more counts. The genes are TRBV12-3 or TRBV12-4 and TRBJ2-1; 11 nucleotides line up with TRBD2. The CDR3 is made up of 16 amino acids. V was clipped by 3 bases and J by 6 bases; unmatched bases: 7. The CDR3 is CASSLALAGGVNEQFF. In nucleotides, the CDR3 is TGTGCCAGCAGTTTGGCTTTAGCGGGGGGGGTCAATGAGCAGTTCTTC.

The DNA of the CDR3 is TGTGCCAGCAGGCGGGATGAGGGGTACCCGACCCGAACATATGAAAAACTGTTTTTT. It encodes CASRRDEGYPTRTYEKLFF. The rearrangement joins TRBV4-2 to TRBJ1-4; possible D gene TRBD1, 5 bases. Trimming took 6 bases from V and 6 from J, leaving 29 bases between them. This CDR3 spans 19 amino acids. Looked up from germline, CDR1 is LGHNA and CDR2 is YNFKEQ.

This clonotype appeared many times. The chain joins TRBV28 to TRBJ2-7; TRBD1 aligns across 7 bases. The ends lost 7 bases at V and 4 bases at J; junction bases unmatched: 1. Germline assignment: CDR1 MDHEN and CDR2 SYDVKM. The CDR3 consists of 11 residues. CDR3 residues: CASTGQYEQYF. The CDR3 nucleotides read TGTGCCAGCACGGGACAGTACGAGCAGTACTTC.

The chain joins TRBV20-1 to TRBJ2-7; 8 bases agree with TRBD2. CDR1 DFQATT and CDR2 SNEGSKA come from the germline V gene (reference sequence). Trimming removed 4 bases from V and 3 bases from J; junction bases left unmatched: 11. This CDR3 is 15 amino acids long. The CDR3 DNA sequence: TGCAGTGCTACTTTAACTAGCGGAAAACGCTACGAGCAGTACTTC. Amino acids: CSATLTSGKRYEQYF.

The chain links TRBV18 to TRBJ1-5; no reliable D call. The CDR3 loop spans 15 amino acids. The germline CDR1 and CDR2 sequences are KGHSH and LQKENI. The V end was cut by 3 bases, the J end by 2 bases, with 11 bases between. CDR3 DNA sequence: TGTGCCAGCTCACCCGGACTGGGAGGCAATCAGCCCCAGCATTTT. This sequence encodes CASSPGLGGNQPQHF. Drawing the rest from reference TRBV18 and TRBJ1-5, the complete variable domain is NAGVMQNPRHLVRRRGQEARLRCSPMKGHSHVYWYRQLPEEGLKFMVYLQKENIIDESGMPKERFSAEFPKEGPSILRIQQVVRGDSAAYFCASSPGLGGNQPQHFGDGTRLSIL.

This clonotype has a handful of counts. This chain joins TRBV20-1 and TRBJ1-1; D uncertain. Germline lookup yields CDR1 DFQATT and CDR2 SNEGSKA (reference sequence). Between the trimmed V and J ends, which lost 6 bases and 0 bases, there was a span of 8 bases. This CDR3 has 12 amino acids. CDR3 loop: CSAPGLNTEAFF. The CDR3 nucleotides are TGCAGTGCCCCTGGCCTGAACACTGAAGCTTTCTTT.

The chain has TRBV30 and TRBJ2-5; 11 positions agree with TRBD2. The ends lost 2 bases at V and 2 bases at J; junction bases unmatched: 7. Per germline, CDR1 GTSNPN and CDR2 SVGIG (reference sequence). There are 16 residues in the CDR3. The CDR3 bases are TGTGCCTGGAGTAACATACTAGCGGGGGCTCAAGAGACCCAGTACTTC. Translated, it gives CAWSNILAGAQETQYF.

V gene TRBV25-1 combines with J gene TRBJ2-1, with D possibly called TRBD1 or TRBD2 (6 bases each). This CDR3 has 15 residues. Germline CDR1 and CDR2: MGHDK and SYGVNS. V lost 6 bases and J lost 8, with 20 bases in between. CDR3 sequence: CASSRGGMRGDEQFF. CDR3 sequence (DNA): TGTGCCAGCAGCCGAGGGGGGATGAGGGGGGATGAGCAGTTCTTC.

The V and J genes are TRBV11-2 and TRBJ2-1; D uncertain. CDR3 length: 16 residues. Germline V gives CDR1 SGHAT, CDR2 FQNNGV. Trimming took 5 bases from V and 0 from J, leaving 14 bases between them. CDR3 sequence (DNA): TGTGCCAGCAGCCCAGGTCTGCGAGTCTCCTACAATGAGCAGTTCTTC. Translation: CASSPGLRVSYNEQFF. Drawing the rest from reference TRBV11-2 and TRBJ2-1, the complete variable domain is EAGVAQSPRYKIIEKRQSVAFWCNPISGHATLYWYQQILGQGPKLLIQFQNNGVVDDSQLPKDRFSAERLKGVDSTLKIQPAKLEDSAVYLCASSPGLRVSYNEQFFGPGTRLTVL.

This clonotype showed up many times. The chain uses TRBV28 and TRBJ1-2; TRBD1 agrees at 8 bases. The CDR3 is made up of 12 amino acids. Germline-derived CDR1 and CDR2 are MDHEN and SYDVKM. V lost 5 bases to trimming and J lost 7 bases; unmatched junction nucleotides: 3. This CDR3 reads CASSPGTGGYTF. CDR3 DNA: TGTGCCAGCAGTCCAGGGACAGGTGGCTACACCTTC.

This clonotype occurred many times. The CDR3 sequence is CASSLARYNEQFF. The CDR3 bases are TGTGCCAGCAGCTTAGCCCGTTACAATGAGCAGTTCTTC. The chain carries TRBV7-2 and TRBJ2-1; no reliable D call. Trimming pared 0 bases from V and 4 bases from J, leaving 4 bases between. Germline CDR1 reads SGHTA; CDR2 reads FQGNSA. This CDR3 spans 13 amino acids.

This CDR3 is CASTRGQGIEETQYF. CDR3 nucleotides: TGTGCCAGCACCCGGGGCCAGGGGATCGAAGAGACCCAGTACTTC. The rearrangement joins TRBV2 to TRBJ2-5; tentative D call: TRBD1 (6 bases). The ends were cut back, 7 bases at V and 3 bases at J, with 18 bases in the middle. The CDR3 has 15 amino acids. The germline gives CDR1 SNHLY, CDR2 FYNNEI.